This entry describes one T cell receptor beta chain. This sample is drawn from a study of blood T cell repertoires in COVID-19. Study details: Donors in the United States, Italy and Spain gave samples during acute or convalescent COVID-19. Nucleic acid was either cDNA or gDNA, and it came from T cells, B-cell-depleted T cells, or PBMCs.

The authors' processing: Researchers report that nucleated cell counts were estimated from reference gene primer amplification. Assay used: immunoSEQ multiplex PCR; TCRdb lists only in-frame clones, some missing. V and J calls and clone size follow that table, whereas D and trimming were derived from the DNA. Of fewer than 90,000 clones in the sample, almost 85% were seen once. V lost 6 bases and J lost 9, with 15 bases in between. The germline V gene encodes CDR1 ENHRY and CDR2 SYGVKD. CDR3 size: 14 residues. Material for sequencing was peripheral blood. The J gene is TRBJ1-6, the V gene TRBV10-3; D might be TRBD1 (5 bases). The receptor was isolated from a man in his 70s with acute or convalescent COVID-19. The CDR3 coding sequence is TGTGCCATCAGGGGAGGTCTGGGGGGTTCACCCCTCCACTTT. Protein: CAIRGGLGGSPLHF.